This T cell receptor (beta chain) was retrieved from a study of T cells after yellow fever vaccination. Study in general: SMART-Seq v4 Ultra Low Input served to prepare low-cell-number fractions.

Study results and limitations: At 96% for CD4 and approximately 88% for CD8, most primary-vaccination clones showed up again after the booster. Contaminants from the bulk population, in the form of abundant clonotypes, could be found in FACS-sorted repertoires.

For this clonotype: Its target is not known.

UMIs were added to TCR cDNA along with a universal primer site when it was made by 5'RACE template switching. TCRdb ran MiXCR on the 5' RACE reads and lists one entry per CDR3 protein. The top ten clones hold roughly an eighth of a sample with hundreds of thousands of distinct CDR3 sequences, approximately 13% of them seen once. Here the sequenced sample was PBMCs, taken on the day of the yellow fever booster vaccination. This sequence originates from a man aged 25-40 years who received the YFV17D yellow fever vaccine.

The CDR3 DNA sequence: TGTGCCAGCAGCCAAGTAAGAAACCGGCAAGAGACCCAGTACTTC. Translating gives CASSQVRNRQETQYF. The chain recombines TRBV3-1 with TRBJ2-5; D is ambiguous. Germline V gene lookup returns CDR1 LGHDT and CDR2 YNNKEL (reference sequence). This CDR3 region has 15 residues. The ends were cut back, 1 base at V and 2 bases at J, with 11 bases in the middle.